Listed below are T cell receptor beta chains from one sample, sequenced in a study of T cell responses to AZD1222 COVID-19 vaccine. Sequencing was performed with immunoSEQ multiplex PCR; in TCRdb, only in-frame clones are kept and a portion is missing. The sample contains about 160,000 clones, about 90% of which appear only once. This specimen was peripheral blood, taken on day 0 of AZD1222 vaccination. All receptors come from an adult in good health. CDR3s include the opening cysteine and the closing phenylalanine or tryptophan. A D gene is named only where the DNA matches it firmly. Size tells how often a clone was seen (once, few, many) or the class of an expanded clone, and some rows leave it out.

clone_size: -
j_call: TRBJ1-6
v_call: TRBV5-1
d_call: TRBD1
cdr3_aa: CASSLTGVSPLHF
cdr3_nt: TGCGCCAGCAGCTTGACAGGGGTTTCACCCCTCCACTTT

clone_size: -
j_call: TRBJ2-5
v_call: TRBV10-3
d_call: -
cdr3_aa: CAISELEDETQYF
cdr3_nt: TGTGCCATCAGTGAGTTAGAGGACGAGACCCAGTACTTC

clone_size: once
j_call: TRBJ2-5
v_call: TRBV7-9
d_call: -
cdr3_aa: CASSTNDGGRTQYF
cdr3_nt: TGTGCCAGCAGCACCAACGACGGCGGTAGAACCCAGTACTTC

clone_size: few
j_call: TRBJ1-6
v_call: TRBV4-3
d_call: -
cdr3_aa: CASSQEHDGSPLHF
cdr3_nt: TGCGCCAGCAGCCAAGAACACGACGGGTCACCCCTCCACTTT

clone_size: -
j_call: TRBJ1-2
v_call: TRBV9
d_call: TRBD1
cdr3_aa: CASSVHHLPGQGVGGYTF
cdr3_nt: TGTGCCAGCAGCGTTCACCACCTACCAGGACAGGGGGTTGGTGGCTACACCTTC

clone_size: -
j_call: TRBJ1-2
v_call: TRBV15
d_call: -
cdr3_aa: CATSRDPGQNYGYTF
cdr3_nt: TGTGCCACCAGCAGAGACCCCGGACAGAACTATGGCTACACCTTC

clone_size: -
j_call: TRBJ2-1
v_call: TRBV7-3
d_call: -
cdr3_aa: CASSFTPGRNEQFF
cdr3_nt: TGTGCCAGCAGTTTCACTCCGGGACGCAATGAGCAGTTCTTC

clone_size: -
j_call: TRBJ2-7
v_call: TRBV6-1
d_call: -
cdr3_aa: CASSPRGGPYEQYF
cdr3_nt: TGTGCCAGCAGCCCCCGGGGCGGGCCTTACGAGCAGTACTTC

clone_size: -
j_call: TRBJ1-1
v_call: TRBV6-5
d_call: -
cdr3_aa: CASSYSEWENTEAFF
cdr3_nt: TGTGCCAGCAGTTACTCTGAGTGGGAAAACACTGAAGCTTTCTTT

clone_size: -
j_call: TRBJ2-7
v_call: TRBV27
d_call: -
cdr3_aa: CASRGDLSSYEQYF
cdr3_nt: TGTGCCAGCCGGGGAGATTTAAGCTCCTACGAGCAGTACTTC

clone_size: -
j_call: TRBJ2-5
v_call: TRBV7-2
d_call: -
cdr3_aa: CASARRAAEETQYF
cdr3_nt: TGTGCCAGCGCCAGGCGGGCAGCTGAAGAGACCCAGTACTTC

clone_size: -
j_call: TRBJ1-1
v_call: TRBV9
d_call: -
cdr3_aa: CASSVDVQNTEAFF
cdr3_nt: TGTGCCAGCAGCGTAGATGTCCAGAACACTGAAGCTTTCTTT

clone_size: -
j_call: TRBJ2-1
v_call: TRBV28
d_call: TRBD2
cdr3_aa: CATQGTSGGTYNEQFF
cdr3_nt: TGTGCCACCCAGGGGACTAGCGGGGGGACGTACAATGAGCAGTTCTTC

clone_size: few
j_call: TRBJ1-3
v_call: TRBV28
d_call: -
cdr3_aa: CASRAGQPGNTIYF
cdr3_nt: TGTGCCAGCAGGGCAGGCCAGCCCGGAAACACCATATATTTT

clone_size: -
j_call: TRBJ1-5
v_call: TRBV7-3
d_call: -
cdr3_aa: CASSLTWGAGQPQHF
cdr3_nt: TGTGCCAGCAGCTTAACGTGGGGGGCCGGCCAGCCCCAGCATTTT

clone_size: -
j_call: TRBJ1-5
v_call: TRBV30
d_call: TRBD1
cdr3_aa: CAWRDRDRLGPQHF
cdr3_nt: TGTGCCTGGAGGGACAGGGACCGACTTGGGCCCCAGCATTTT

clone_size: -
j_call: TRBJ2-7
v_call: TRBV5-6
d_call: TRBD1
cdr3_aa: CASSPPGQQTYEQYF
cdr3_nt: TGTGCCAGCAGCCCACCGGGACAGCAAACCTACGAGCAGTACTTC

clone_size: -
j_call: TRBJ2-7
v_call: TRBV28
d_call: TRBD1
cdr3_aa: CASSLTGAVTSYEQYF
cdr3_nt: TGTGCCAGCAGCTTAACAGGGGCGGTTACCTCCTACGAGCAGTACTTC

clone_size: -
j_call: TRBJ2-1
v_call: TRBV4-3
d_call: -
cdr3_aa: CASSQLPMSSYNEQFF
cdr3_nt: TGCGCCAGCAGCCAACTCCCTATGAGCTCCTACAATGAGCAGTTCTTC

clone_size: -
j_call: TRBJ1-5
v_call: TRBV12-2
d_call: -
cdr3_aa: CASRSLQGTCNQPQHF
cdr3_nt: TGTGCAAGTCGCTCTTTACAGGGAACGTGCAATCAGCCCCAGCATTTT

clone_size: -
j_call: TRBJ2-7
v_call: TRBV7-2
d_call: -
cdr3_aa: CASSWDTVYEQYF
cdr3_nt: TGTGCCAGCAGCTGGGATACTGTTTACGAGCAGTACTTC

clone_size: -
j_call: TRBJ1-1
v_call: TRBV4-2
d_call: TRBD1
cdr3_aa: CASSPAPGQGSWGGSTEAFF
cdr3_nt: TGTGCCAGCAGCCCCGCCCCTGGACAGGGGTCCTGGGGAGGGAGCACTGAAGCTTTCTTT

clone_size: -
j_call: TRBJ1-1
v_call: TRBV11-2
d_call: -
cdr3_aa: CASSPDTEAFF
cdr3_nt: TGTGCCAGCAGCCCGGACACTGAAGCTTTCTTT

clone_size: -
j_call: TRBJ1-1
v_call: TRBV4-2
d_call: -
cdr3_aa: CASSQEAGNTEAFF
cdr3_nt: TGTGCCAGCAGCCAAGAGGCAGGGAACACTGAAGCTTTCTTT

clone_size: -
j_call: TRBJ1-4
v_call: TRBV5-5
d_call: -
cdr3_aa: CASSLAPTAINEKLFF
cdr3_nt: TGTGCCAGCAGCTTGGCCCCGACGGCGATAAATGAAAAACTGTTTTTT

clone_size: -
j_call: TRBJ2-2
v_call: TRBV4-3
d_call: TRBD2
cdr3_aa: CASSQAPWLAGGPGELFF
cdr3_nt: TGCGCCAGCAGCCAAGCTCCGTGGCTAGCGGGGGGCCCCGGGGAGCTGTTTTTT

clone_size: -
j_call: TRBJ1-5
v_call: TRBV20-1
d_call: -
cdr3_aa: CSASRQSGEPQHF
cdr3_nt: TGCAGTGCTAGTCGACAGTCGGGGGAGCCCCAGCATTTT

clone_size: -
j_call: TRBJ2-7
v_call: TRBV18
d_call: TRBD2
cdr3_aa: CASSPGGGYEQYF
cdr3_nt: TGTGCCAGCTCACCCGGGGGGGGTTACGAGCAGTACTTC

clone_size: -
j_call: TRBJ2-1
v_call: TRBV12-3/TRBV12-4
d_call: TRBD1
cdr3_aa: CASSQTGNEQFF
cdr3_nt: TGTGCCAGCAGTCAGACAGGGAATGAGCAGTTCTTC

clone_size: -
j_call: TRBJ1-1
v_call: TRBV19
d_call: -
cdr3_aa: CASTVQEMNTEAFF
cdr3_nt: TGTGCCAGTACCGTACAAGAGATGAACACTGAAGCTTTCTTT

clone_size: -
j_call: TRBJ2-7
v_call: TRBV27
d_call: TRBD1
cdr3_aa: CASSPQYGTGDTYEQYF
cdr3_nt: TGTGCCAGCAGTCCACAATACGGGACAGGGGATACCTACGAGCAGTACTTC

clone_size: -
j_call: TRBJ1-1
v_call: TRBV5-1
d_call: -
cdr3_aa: CASSPDHPDTEAFF
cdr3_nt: TGCGCCAGCAGCCCCGATCATCCCGACACTGAAGCTTTCTTT

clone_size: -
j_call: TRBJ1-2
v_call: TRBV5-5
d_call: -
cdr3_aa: CASSLDSGVGGYTF
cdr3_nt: TGTGCCAGCAGCTTGGATTCAGGGGTCGGGGGCTACACCTTC

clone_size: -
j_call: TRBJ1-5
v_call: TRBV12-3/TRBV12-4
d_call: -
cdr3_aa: CASSFRGNQPQHF
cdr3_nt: TGTGCCAGCAGTTTTAGGGGAAATCAGCCCCAGCATTTT

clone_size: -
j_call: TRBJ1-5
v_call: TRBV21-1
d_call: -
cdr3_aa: CASSDRQGVSQPQHF
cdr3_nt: TGTGCCAGCAGCGACCGACAGGGGGTAAGTCAGCCCCAGCATTTT

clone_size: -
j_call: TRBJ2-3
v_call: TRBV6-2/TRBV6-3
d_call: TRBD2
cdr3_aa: CASSGGLAGGLVTDTQYF
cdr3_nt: TGTGCCAGCAGTGGCGGACTAGCGGGGGGGCTGGTCACAGATACGCAGTATTTT

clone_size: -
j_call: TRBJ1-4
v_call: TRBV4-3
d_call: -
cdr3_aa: CASSQAGGSNEKLFF
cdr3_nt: TGCGCCAGCAGCCAAGCGGGGGGCTCTAATGAAAAACTGTTTTTT

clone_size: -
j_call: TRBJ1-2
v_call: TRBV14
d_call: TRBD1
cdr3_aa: CASSRRDRGTLNGYTF
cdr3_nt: TGTGCCAGCAGCCGAAGGGACAGGGGGACGTTGAATGGCTACACCTTC

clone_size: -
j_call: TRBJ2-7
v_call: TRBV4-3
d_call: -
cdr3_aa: CASLVPPLREQYF
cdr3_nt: TGCGCCAGCCTCGTCCCTCCCCTGAGGGAGCAGTACTTC

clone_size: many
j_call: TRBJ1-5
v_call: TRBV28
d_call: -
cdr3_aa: CASSLSIGAEKPQHF
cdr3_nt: TGTGCCAGCAGTTTGAGTATCGGGGCTGAAAAGCCCCAGCATTTT

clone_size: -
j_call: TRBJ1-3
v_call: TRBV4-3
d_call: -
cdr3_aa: CASSQGFPPGNTIYF
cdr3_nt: TGCGCCAGCAGCCAAGGGTTTCCCCCGGGAAACACCATATATTTT

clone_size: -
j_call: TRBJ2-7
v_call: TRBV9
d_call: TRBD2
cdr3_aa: CASSVVPGGPSEQYF
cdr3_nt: TGTGCCAGCAGCGTAGTCCCGGGAGGGCCGAGCGAGCAGTACTTC